Listed below are T cell receptor beta chains from one sample, sequenced in a study of T cell responses to AZD1222 COVID-19 vaccine. Some clones are missing from TCRdb's copy, which holds only in-frame ones; the method was immunoSEQ multiplex PCR. The sample shows under 150,000 clones, roughly 90% of them seen only once. Sequenced material: peripheral blood, taken on day 0 of AZD1222 vaccination. These receptors were obtained from an adult in good health. CDR3s include the opening cysteine and the closing phenylalanine or tryptophan. A D gene is named only where the DNA matches it firmly. The size entry is marked missing in some rows and otherwise reads once, few, many or a size class.

v_call	j_call	clone_size	d_call	cdr3_aa	cdr3_nt
TRBV6-2/TRBV6-3	TRBJ2-1	-	TRBD2	CASSWISSGSEWSYNEQFF	TGTGCCAGCAGTTGGATTTCTAGCGGGAGTGAGTGGTCCTACAATGAGCAGTTCTTC
TRBV27	TRBJ1-2	-	-	CASSPGTFYGYTF	TGTGCCAGCAGTCCTGGTACCTTCTATGGCTACACCTTC
TRBV6-5	TRBJ2-7	-	-	CASTGGAGLTYEQYF	TGTGCCAGCACCGGCGGGGCAGGGTTAACCTACGAGCAGTACTTC
TRBV6-5	TRBJ2-5	-	TRBD2	CASSISGRGETQYF	TGTGCCAGCAGTATTAGCGGGAGAGGGGAGACCCAGTACTTC
TRBV7-9	TRBJ2-1	-	-	CASSLAGTYNEQFF	TGTGCCAGCAGCTTAGCGGGTACATACAATGAGCAGTTCTTC
TRBV5-5	TRBJ2-5	-	-	CASSLIVGETQYF	TGTGCCAGCAGCTTGATAGTGGGGGAGACCCAGTACTTC
TRBV18	TRBJ1-2	many	-	CASSPPTESYGYTF	TGTGCCAGCTCACCACCCACAGAGTCCTATGGCTACACCTTC
TRBV4-3	TRBJ2-5	-	TRBD2	CASSQSAGGPGTQYF	TGCGCCAGCAGCCAATCAGCGGGAGGGCCGGGGACCCAGTACTTC
TRBV7-9	TRBJ2-1	-	TRBD1	CASSFDRGEYNEQFF	TGTGCCAGCAGCTTTGACAGGGGAGAATACAATGAGCAGTTCTTC
TRBV7-2	TRBJ2-1	-	TRBD1	CAIEGQDYNEQFF	TGTGCCATTGAGGGACAGGACTACAATGAGCAGTTCTTC
TRBV27	TRBJ2-5	-	TRBD2	CASSLLAGGPRETQYF	TGTGCCAGCAGTTTATTAGCGGGAGGCCCGCGGGAGACCCAGTACTTC
TRBV19	TRBJ2-5	-	TRBD1	CASREQGAKETQYF	TGTGCCAGTCGGGAACAGGGGGCAAAGGAGACCCAGTACTTC
TRBV27	TRBJ2-7	-	TRBD2	CASSRYHGAGGIAEQYF	TGTGCCAGCAGTCGTTACCATGGAGCGGGAGGGATCGCCGAGCAGTACTTC
TRBV27	TRBJ1-3	few	TRBD1	CASSISHAKPPTGGSGNTIYF	TGTGCCAGCAGTATCTCTCACGCCAAACCCCCGACAGGGGGTTCTGGAAACACCATATATTTT